This note documents a single T cell receptor beta chain sequence. The antigen is undetermined. The CDR3 covers 14 residues. J gave up 5 bases and V 6 bases, and 3 bases lay outside the gene matches. The germline V gene encodes CDR1 LGHNT and CDR2 FRNRAP. This sample is drawn from a study of T cell clones after liver transplantation. At the level of the study: Post-transplant blood was tracked for graft-donor-reactive T cell clones identified in a pre-transplant mixed lymphocyte reaction. Until 12-24 months post-transplant, subjects got standard immunosuppression and no induction. Third-party-reactive TCRbeta sequences from pre-transplant mixed lymphocyte reactions served as antigen-independent comparators.

The protocol was immunoSEQ multiplex PCR, while the TCRdb copy is restricted to in-frame clones and leaves out a portion. The sample has some 3,000 clones, approximately 24% seen once. Proliferating CFSE-low MLR cells were sequenced to define alloreactive TCRbeta sequences. Pre-transplant recipient cells responded to graft donor PBMCs, splenocytes, lymph-node cells, or third-party PBMCs. This chain links TRBV12-5 with TRBJ2-2; 10 nucleotides line up with TRBD1. The receptor was derived from a human patient who received a liver transplant. Some T cells may be the graft donor's. The sample taken for sequencing was CD4+ T cells from PBMCs cultured with third-party cells. The CDR3, as DNA: TGTGCTAGTGGGCGGGGACAGGGGACCGGGGAGCTGTTTTTT. Its translation is CASGRGQGTGELFF.